This T cell receptor beta chain was identified in a study of Ad26.COV2.S vaccination and SARS-CoV-2 variants. Study in general: The trial was COV1001 and the donor's arm was Ad26.COV2.S. Intramuscularly, Ad26.COV2.S was given either once or twice, 56 days apart. Overall study findings and caveats: Substantial post-vaccination breadth of spike-specific CD8+ and CD4+ T cell responses was reported.

Per germline, CDR1 KGHDR and CDR2 SFDVKD. The CDR3 spans 14 residues. Trimming took 4 bases from V and 8 from J, leaving 14 bases between them. Treatment in this sample: 15 to 20 received Ad26.COV2.S at low or high dose, single or two shots; 5 received placebo; per-sample allocation not given. Day 63 after the first injection of vaccine or placebo was the sampling time. Repertoires were generated with immunoSEQ multiplex PCR, while TCRdb's copy carries only in-frame clones and drops some. The top ten hold about 2% of the sample, which has nearly 400,000 clones, about 88% seen once. On this clone itself: Its matching antigen is unknown.

The material was peripheral blood, obtained in a trial of Ad26.COV2.S vaccine versus placebo. The TCR sequence derives from a person aged 18-65 years who received the Ad26.COV2.S COVID-19 vaccine or a placebo. The chain uses TRBV24-1 and TRBJ2-1; a weak D match, TRBD1 (6 bases). CDR3 amino acids: CATSDRNRAHEQFF. Written as DNA, the CDR3 is TGTGCCACCAGTGACCGTAACAGGGCCCATGAGCAGTTCTTC.